Sequencing of this TCR beta chain was carried out in a study of blood T cell repertoires in COVID-19. Looking at the study overall: There were acute and convalescent COVID-19 samples, and they came from the United States, Italy and Spain. PBMCs, B-cell-depleted T cells, or T cells were the source of the cDNA or gDNA that made up the material.

As originally analysed: By means of reference gene primer amplification, nucleated cell counts were estimated. The repertoire was sequenced with immunoSEQ multiplex PCR; TCRdb's copy has only in-frame clones and lacks some. That table gives V, J and clone size, and the DNA gave D and trimming. In the table there are around 170,000 clones, 90% of which are singletons. V lost 3 bases and J lost 8; bases outside the gene matches: 12. This CDR3 has 16 amino acids. CDR1 and CDR2 (germline): MNHNY, SVGAGI (reference sequence). This chain links TRBV6-6 with TRBJ1-4; 7 bases align to TRBD1. The source of this sequence is a man aged 50 to 59 with acute or convalescent COVID-19. The specimen sequenced was peripheral blood. CDR3 loop: CASSYTRTGLREKLFF. DNA for the CDR3: TGTGCCAGCAGTTATACCCGGACAGGACTAAGGGAAAAACTGTTTTTT.